The 21 T cell receptor beta chains given below trace back to one sample, sequenced in a study of blood T cell repertoires in COVID-19. Generated by immunoSEQ multiplex PCR, the TCRdb table keeps only in-frame clones and is missing some. The sample lists fewer than 400,000 clones, approximately 81% occurring once. What was sequenced was PBMCs or T cells enriched from blood (not recorded which). These receptor sequences come from a woman aged 30 to 39 who had been exposed to COVID-19.

The gene calls are TRBV5-1 and TRBJ1-2, with 9 bases fitting TRBD1. V lost 2 bases to trimming and J lost 4 bases; unmatched junction nucleotides: 6. The germline V gene has CDR1 SGHRS and CDR2 YFSETQ. CDR3 length: 15 amino acids. The CDR3 DNA follows: TGCGCCAGCAGCTTTGTAGGACAGGGGAGCTATGGCTACACCTTC. Protein: CASSFVGQGSYGYTF.

The genes are TRBV19 and TRBJ1-5, with D maybe TRBD1 (6 bases). The V and J ends lost 6 bases and 2 bases respectively, with 14 bases between them. From germline, CDR1 is LNHDA and CDR2 SQIVND (reference sequence). The CDR3 has 15 amino acids. CDR3 sequence reads: CASRVGGARNQPQHF. The CDR3 DNA follows: TGTGCCAGTAGGGTAGGGGGGGCTCGCAATCAGCCCCAGCATTTT.

The chain couples TRBV7-9 to TRBJ1-1; D is undetermined. CDR1 and CDR2 (germline): SEHNR, FQNEAQ (reference sequence). The CDR3 runs 13 residues. The V gene lost 0 bases and the J gene lost 10 bases, with 12 bases spanning the gap. CDR3 DNA: TGTGCCAGCAGCTTAGCCCCGGGGTGGGTAGCTTTCTTT. Its protein product is CASSLAPGWVAFF.

The rearrangement uses TRBV24-1 and TRBJ2-3, with 9 bases that match TRBD2. The CDR3 loop spans 19 amino acids. Germline CDR1 and CDR2: KGHDR and SFDVKD. The J segment lost 1 base and the V segment lost 5 bases, leaving 15 bases of the junction unmatched. The CDR3 DNA reads as TGTGCCACCAGTGGGCTGCGGGCGGGAGGGCCAATGGGCACAGATACGCAGTATTTT. It translates to CATSGLRAGGPMGTDTQYF.

The CDR3 DNA sequence: TGTGCCAGCAGCCAACCTGGACAGGGTAGCATGCATACGCAGTATTTT. This translates into CASSQPGQGSMHTQYF. The chain is built from TRBV7-9 and TRBJ2-3, with 8 nucleotides matching TRBD1. The V segment lost 5 bases and the J segment 7 bases; nucleotides outside the gene matches: 14. The CDR3 runs to 16 residues. The germline V gene has CDR1 SEHNR and CDR2 FQNEAQ (reference sequence).

The genes are TRBV6-2 or TRBV6-3 and TRBJ2-5; D gene unclear. The ends were cut back, 5 bases at V and 4 bases at J, with 17 bases in the middle. Germline CDR1 and CDR2: MNHEY and SVGEGT. The CDR3 sequence is 15 residues long. The CDR3 DNA is TGTGCCAGCAGTGTCCTTCGTGGCTTCTTAGAGACCCAGTACTTC. Protein: CASSVLRGFLETQYF.

The chain carries TRBV4-1 and TRBJ2-3; 9 bases align to TRBD2. CDR3 size: 17 residues. Germline V gene data show CDR1 as MGHRA and CDR2 as YSYEKL. J lost 6 bases, V lost 0 bases, and 10 bases had no gene match. The CDR3 DNA follows: TGCGCCAGCAGCCAAGAGTCCCTAGCGGGGCATAAGGATACGCAGTATTTT. Translating it yields CASSQESLAGHKDTQYF.

The V call is TRBV27, the J call TRBJ2-1; 7 nucleotides align to TRBD1. Per germline, CDR1 MNHEY and CDR2 SMNVEV (reference sequence). The V segment lost 0 bases and the J segment 1 base; nucleotides outside the gene matches: 0. This CDR3 region has 15 residues. The CDR3, as DNA: TGTGCCAGCAGTTTATCACAGGGGTCCTACAATGAGCAGTTCTTC. The encoded protein is CASSLSQGSYNEQFF.

The CDR3 reads CASSPTTGELFF. For the CDR3, the DNA is TGTGCCAGCAGTCCTACCACCGGGGAGCTGTTTTTT. The rearrangement links TRBV7-3 to TRBJ2-2; no definite D call. The CDR3 has 12 amino acids. V lost 6 bases to trimming and J lost 4 bases, with 6 bases between them. The germline CDR1 and CDR2 sequences are SGHTA and FQGTGA.

The chain employs TRBV28 and TRBJ1-2; D possibly corresponds to TRBD1 (6 bases). Germline V gene data show CDR1 as MDHEN and CDR2 as SYDVKM. V lost 11 bases to trimming and J lost 8 bases, with 24 bases between them. The CDR3 is 14 amino acids. Written as DNA, the CDR3 is TGTGCCGGGAGAGAACAGGGTCAAGTTTCGGGCTACACCTTC. Translation gives CAGREQGQVSGYTF.

The V and J genes are TRBV11-2 and TRBJ1-2; D possibly corresponds to TRBD1 (6 bases). V was shortened by 5 bases and J by 8 bases, with 15 bases between the two germline ends. CDR1 is SGHAT and CDR2 is FQNNGV in the germline V gene. The CDR3 is 13 residues long. CDR3 DNA sequence: TGTGCCAGCAGCCTGTACCGGACAGACGGCTACACCTTC. This codes for CASSLYRTDGYTF.

This clone was detected only a few times. CDR3 sequence (DNA): TGTGCCAGCCGAAGACAGGGGCCGACCTACGAGCAGTACTTC. The encoded protein is CASRRQGPTYEQYF. This rearrangement joins TRBV27 to TRBJ2-7, with 8 bases identical to TRBD1. After removal of 8 bases from V and 2 bases from J, the junction contained 8 bases not matched to a gene. The CDR3 runs to 14 residues. Germline V gene data show CDR1 as MNHEY and CDR2 as SMNVEV (reference sequence).

The genes are TRBV7-2 and TRBJ2-1; D is perhaps TRBD1 (6 bases). In germline, CDR1 is SGHTA, CDR2 FQGNSA. Deletions cut 6 bases from V and 0 bases from J, with 12 bases between. This CDR3 is built from 15 residues. The CDR3 DNA is TGTGCCAGCAGAAAGTCGGACAGCTCCTACAATGAGCAGTTCTTC. Its protein is CASRKSDSSYNEQFF.

The chain couples TRBV30 to TRBJ2-5; 11 bases match TRBD1. Germline V CDR1 and CDR2: GTSNPN, SVGIG (reference sequence). The CDR3 has 13 residues. The CDR3 coding sequence is TGTGCTGGGGACAGGGGGACGCAAACGACCCAGTACTTC. Translating it yields CAGDRGTQTTQYF.

The chain carries TRBV12-3 or TRBV12-4 and TRBJ2-3; D ambiguous. The CDR3 covers 13 residues. V was clipped by 1 base and J by 6 bases, with 8 bases between them. The CDR3 loop is CASSLGYMDTQYF. CDR3 DNA sequence: TGTGCCAGCAGTTTAGGCTATATGGATACGCAGTATTTT.

The rearrangement links TRBV5-5 to TRBJ2-1, with 7 bases identical to TRBD1. The V gene's germline CDR1 is SGHKS and CDR2 YYEKEE (reference sequence). The CDR3 is 15 residues long. The J segment lost 0 bases and the V segment lost 3 bases, leaving 3 bases of the junction unmatched. CDR3: CASSSTGVSYNEQFF. The CDR3 bases are TGTGCCAGCAGCTCAACAGGGGTCTCCTACAATGAGCAGTTCTTC.

The chain employs TRBV24-1 and TRBJ2-1, with 11 bases identical to TRBD2. The CDR3 totals 19 residues. CDR1 is KGHDR, CDR2 SFDVKD, per germline. The V gene end was trimmed by 3 bases and the J gene end by 3 bases; junction bases not matched to a gene: 12. Written as DNA, the CDR3 is TGTGCCACCAGTGATCCTAATACTAGCGGGGGCCTAAACTACAATGAGCAGTTCTTC. Translating it yields CATSDPNTSGGLNYNEQFF.

The chain uses TRBV28 and TRBJ1-1; 8 bases match TRBD1. Germline V gene lookup returns CDR1 MDHEN and CDR2 SYDVKM. CDR3 length: 15 amino acids. V shed 7 bases, J shed 4 bases, and the junction held 11 bases outside the gene matches. The CDR3 sequence is CASISQGARSTEAFF. In DNA, the CDR3 is TGTGCCAGCATCTCTCAGGGGGCCCGGAGCACTGAAGCTTTCTTT.

The chain recombines TRBV5-1 with TRBJ2-7; TRBD1 matches 8 bases. This CDR3 is 14 amino acids long. After removal of 1 base from V and 2 bases from J, the junction contained 2 bases not matched to a gene. Germline CDR1 and CDR2: SGHRS and YFSETQ. The CDR3 loop reads CASSLQGAPYEQYF. CDR3 DNA: TGCGCCAGCAGCTTGCAGGGGGCTCCCTACGAGCAGTACTTC.

The chain links TRBV30 to TRBJ1-3; 8 positions match TRBD1. Per germline, CDR1 GTSNPN and CDR2 SVGIG (reference sequence). Trimming removed 7 bases from V and 3 bases from J; junction bases left unmatched: 5. The CDR3 covers 13 residues. Written as DNA, the CDR3 is TGTGCCTCAGGGACAGGCGGTGGAAACACCATATATTTT. It codes for CASGTGGGNTIYF.

The V and J genes are TRBV7-9 and TRBJ2-1, with TRBD2 matching over 7 bases. CDR1 is SEHNR, CDR2 FQNEAQ, per germline (reference sequence). The ends lost 8 bases at V and 4 bases at J; junction bases unmatched: 11. The CDR3 totals 15 residues. CDR3 sequence reads: CASPISGTLYNEQFF. In nucleotides, the CDR3 is TGTGCCAGCCCCATCAGCGGGACGTTATACAATGAGCAGTTCTTC.